This passage covers 23 T cell receptor beta chains from one sample sequenced in a study of blood T cell repertoires in COVID-19. Data came from immunoSEQ multiplex PCR; TCRdb stores just in-frame clones and leaves some out. Of over 150,000 clones listed, around 83% were seen once; the top ten hold less than 20%. The material sequenced was peripheral blood. These receptors all come from a woman in her seventies who had recovered from COVID-19.

The rearrangement joins TRBV4-1 to TRBJ1-2, with D hard to call. Trimming pared 0 bases from V and 0 bases from J, leaving 11 bases between. This CDR3 spans 16 amino acids. CDR1 and CDR2 (germline): MGHRA, YSYEKL. The CDR3: CASSQEAPPANYGYTF. The CDR3, as DNA: TGCGCCAGCAGCCAAGAGGCCCCCCCAGCTAACTATGGCTACACCTTC.

J is TRBJ2-7 and V is TRBV7-2; TRBD1 is a possible D gene (5 bases). Germline assignment: CDR1 SGHTA and CDR2 FQGNSA. The V gene lost 1 base and the J gene lost 2 bases, with 9 bases spanning the gap. The CDR3 runs 14 residues. CDR3 DNA sequence: TGTGCCAGCAGCTTAGGGGGCACTCCCTACGAGCAGTACTTC. It encodes CASSLGGTPYEQYF.

The chain links TRBV4-1 to TRBJ2-7; the D is unclear. CDR1 is MGHRA, CDR2 YSYEKL, per germline. Trimming stripped 7 bases from V and 2 bases from J, with 21 bases between. CDR3 size: 16 residues. In DNA, the CDR3 is TGCGCCAGCAAAAGATTATTCGCGGAGAAGACCTACGAGCAGTACTTC. It yields the protein CASKRLFAEKTYEQYF.

This rearrangement joins TRBV28 to TRBJ2-1, with 11 nucleotides matching TRBD2. V lost 6 bases to trimming and J lost 2 bases; unmatched junction nucleotides: 6. The CDR3 runs 16 residues. Per the germline V gene, CDR1 is MDHEN and CDR2 is SYDVKM. CDR3 residues: CASSSGSGRAYNEQFF. CDR3 nucleotide sequence: TGTGCCAGCAGCTCCGGTAGCGGGAGGGCCTACAATGAGCAGTTCTTC.

This chain uses TRBV15 with TRBJ2-7; D possibly corresponds to TRBD1 (6 bases). This CDR3 is 16 amino acids long. CDR1 LNHNV and CDR2 YYDKDF come from the germline V gene (reference sequence). V was shortened by 0 bases and J by 2 bases, with 14 bases between the two germline ends. CDR3 nucleotide sequence: TGTGCCACCAGCAGAGATCCTGGGACAACCCCCTACGAGCAGTACTTC. Protein sequence: CATSRDPGTTPYEQYF.

V gene TRBV5-8 combines with J gene TRBJ1-1; TRBD1 might be the D (5 bases). V lost 0 bases and J lost 1, with 7 bases in between. CDR1 and CDR2 from the germline V gene are SGHTS and YDEGEE. The CDR3 runs 14 residues. This CDR3 reads CASSLGGWNTEAFF. CDR3 nucleotides: TGTGCCAGCAGCTTGGGGGGCTGGAACACTGAAGCTTTCTTT.

The chain uses TRBV19 and TRBJ1-2, with D tentatively TRBD1 (6 bases). This CDR3 has 13 residues. Germline values: CDR1 LNHDA, CDR2 SQIVND (reference sequence). Trimming removed 4 bases at V and 4 bases at J, with 10 bases between. Here the CDR3 DNA reads TGTGCCAGTAGTACCCGGACAGCCTATGGCTACACCTTC. Translating gives CASSTRTAYGYTF.

The chain links TRBV5-4 to TRBJ2-7; perhaps TRBD1 as D (5 bases). Trimming removed 3 bases from V and 7 bases from J, with 11 bases in between. From germline, CDR1 is SGHNT and CDR2 YYREEE (reference sequence). The CDR3 runs 12 residues. As DNA, the CDR3 is TGTGCCAGCAGCTCTCCTCGACAGGAGCAGTACTTC. Amino acids: CASSSPRQEQYF.

The gene calls are TRBV4-1 and TRBJ1-6; D call uncertain. V lost 0 bases to trimming and J lost 9 bases, with 12 bases between them. This CDR3 comprises 15 residues. Germline CDR1 MGHRA, CDR2 YSYEKL. The CDR3 loop is CASSQEDPAGSPLHF. CDR3 sequence (DNA): TGCGCCAGCAGCCAAGAGGACCCAGCGGGTTCACCCCTCCACTTT.

This clone was counted once. The CDR3 DNA reads as TGTGCCAGCTCACCCCCCCAGGGTAGCGGTAGCTCCTACAATGAGCAGTTCTTC. It translates to CASSPPQGSGSSYNEQFF. The V gene is TRBV18, the J gene TRBJ2-1, with a possible D match to TRBD2 (6 bases). V lost 3 bases and J lost 0, with 18 bases in between. Germline V lookup: CDR1 KGHSH, CDR2 LQKENI. CDR3 length: 18 amino acids.

The J gene is TRBJ1-2, the V gene TRBV29-1, with TRBD1 as a possible D gene (6 bases). V was cut by 3 bases and J by 2 bases, with 10 bases left in between. In germline, CDR1 is SQVTM, CDR2 ANQGSEA. The CDR3 consists of 13 residues. The CDR3 DNA is TGCAGCGTTGACGGGACACGCAACTATGGCTACACCTTC. Residues: CSVDGTRNYGYTF.

This rearrangement joins TRBV10-2 to TRBJ1-4; weak D call: TRBD1 (6 bases). Per germline, CDR1 WSHSY and CDR2 SAAADI. Trimming took 10 bases from V and 7 from J, leaving 19 bases between them. The CDR3 is 14 amino acids. As DNA, the CDR3 is TGCGCCACCCGAAACAGGGTCCGAGCTGAAAAACTGTTTTTT. Translation: CATRNRVRAEKLFF.

This rearrangement joins TRBV7-6 to TRBJ2-3, with TRBD2 matching over 8 bases. The length of the CDR3 is 15 residues. Trimming removed 5 bases from V and 5 bases from J; junction bases left unmatched: 9. Germline CDR1 reads SGHVS; CDR2 reads FNYEAQ. The CDR3 DNA is TGTGCCAGCAGCCCTAGCGGGTCCGTAGGAGATACGCAGTATTTT. Protein: CASSPSGSVGDTQYF.

This chain uses TRBV5-1 with TRBJ2-7; the D is unclear. This CDR3 region has 13 residues. Per germline, CDR1 SGHRS and CDR2 YFSETQ. Trimming removed 1 base from V and 0 bases from J, with 5 bases in between. The CDR3, as DNA: TGCGCCAGCAGCTTGTCCTTCTCCTACGAGCAGTACTTC. Amino acid sequence: CASSLSFSYEQYF. The full variable domain, rest sourced from reference TRBV5-1 and TRBJ2-7, is KAGVTQTPRYLIKTRGQQVTLSCSPISGHRSVSWYQQTPGQGLQFLFEYFSETQRNKGNFPGRFSGRQFSNSRSEMNVSTLELGDSALYLCASSLSFSYEQYFGPGTRLTVT.

The chain employs TRBV7-3 and TRBJ2-2, with D hard to call. The V gene's germline CDR1 is SGHTA and CDR2 FQGTGA. The CDR3 spans 15 residues. The V end was cut by 3 bases, the J end by 0 bases, with 8 bases between. The CDR3 nucleotides are TGTGCCAGCAGCTTTTCCCCGGCGAACACCGGGGAGCTGTTTTTT. This encodes CASSFSPANTGELFF.

This rearrangement joins TRBV3-1 (or the pseudogene TRBV3-2) to TRBJ1-1; a possible D gene is TRBD1 (5 bases). CDR1 is LGHDT and CDR2 is YNNKEL in the germline V gene (reference sequence). Trimming took 1 base from V and 5 from J, leaving 11 bases between them. The length of the CDR3 is 14 residues. The CDR3 DNA sequence: TGTGCCAGCAGCCAAGGGGGACGGGGGACTGAAGCTTTCTTT. It yields the protein CASSQGGRGTEAFF.

The chain has TRBV5-1 and TRBJ1-1; tentative D call: TRBD1 (5 bases). Germline-derived CDR1 and CDR2 are SGHRS and YFSETQ. The CDR3 is made up of 13 amino acids. The V end lost 5 bases, the J end lost 3 bases, and 11 bases lay between the germline ends. The DNA for the CDR3 is TGCGCCAGCAGATATGGAGGGGACACTGAAGCTTTCTTT. Its protein product is CASRYGGDTEAFF.

This clone has a single count. The V gene is TRBV5-1, the J gene TRBJ1-4; 10 bases map to TRBD1. CDR3 length: 15 amino acids. With V trimmed by 4 bases and J by 10 bases, 10 bases remained unmatched. Germline-derived CDR1 and CDR2 are SGHRS and YFSETQ. The CDR3 nucleotides read TGCGCCAGCAGCGCCATCGACAGGGGGCACGGAAAACTGTTTTTT. Protein: CASSAIDRGHGKLFF.

This chain uses TRBV18 with TRBJ2-1; TRBD1 matches 7 bases. Germline V CDR1 and CDR2: KGHSH, LQKENI. The CDR3 totals 14 residues. The J segment lost 8 bases and the V segment lost 3 bases, leaving 7 bases of the junction unmatched. The CDR3 DNA is TGTGCCAGCTCACCCTCAGGACAGGAACATGAGCAGTTCTTC. Translated: CASSPSGQEHEQFF.

This clone was observed once. V is TRBV7-2 and J is TRBJ2-5, with D possibly TRBD2 on 6 matching bases. The CDR3 consists of 13 residues. Looked up from germline, CDR1 is SGHTA and CDR2 is FQGNSA. Trimming removed 7 bases from V and 5 bases from J, with 14 bases in between. CDR3 sequence reads: CASTTDAGETQYF. CDR3 DNA sequence: TGTGCCAGCACCACTGACGCGGGGGAGACCCAGTACTTC.

This clone was seen only a few times. The chain joins TRBV14 to TRBJ2-7, with D perhaps given as TRBD1 or TRBD2 (9 bases each). Germline loops: CDR1 SGHDN, CDR2 FVKESK. The CDR3 is 19 residues long. The V end was cut by 4 bases, the J end by 5 bases, with 30 bases between. This chain's CDR3 is CASSRDRAGGRASGDEQYF. The CDR3 DNA reads TGTGCCAGCAGCCGGGACAGGGCCGGCGGGAGGGCCTCGGGAGACGAGCAGTACTTC.

The chain couples TRBV30 to TRBJ1-2, with D perhaps matching TRBD1 (6 bases). CDR1 GTSNPN and CDR2 SVGIG come from the germline V gene (reference sequence). Trimming removed 2 bases from V and 7 bases from J, with 14 bases in between. The CDR3 totals 13 residues. CDR3 region: CAWSRDEGVGYTF. Here the CDR3 DNA reads TGTGCCTGGAGTAGAGACGAGGGGGTTGGCTACACCTTC.

V gene TRBV24-1 combines with J gene TRBJ1-1; 7 positions agree with TRBD1. Germline V CDR1 and CDR2: KGHDR, SFDVKD. After removal of 2 bases from V and 1 base from J, the junction contained 9 bases not matched to a gene. The CDR3 is 17 amino acids. Here the CDR3 DNA reads TGTGCCACCAGTGATTGCAGGGACAGCCCGAAGAACACTGAAGCTTTCTTT. This sequence encodes CATSDCRDSPKNTEAFF.